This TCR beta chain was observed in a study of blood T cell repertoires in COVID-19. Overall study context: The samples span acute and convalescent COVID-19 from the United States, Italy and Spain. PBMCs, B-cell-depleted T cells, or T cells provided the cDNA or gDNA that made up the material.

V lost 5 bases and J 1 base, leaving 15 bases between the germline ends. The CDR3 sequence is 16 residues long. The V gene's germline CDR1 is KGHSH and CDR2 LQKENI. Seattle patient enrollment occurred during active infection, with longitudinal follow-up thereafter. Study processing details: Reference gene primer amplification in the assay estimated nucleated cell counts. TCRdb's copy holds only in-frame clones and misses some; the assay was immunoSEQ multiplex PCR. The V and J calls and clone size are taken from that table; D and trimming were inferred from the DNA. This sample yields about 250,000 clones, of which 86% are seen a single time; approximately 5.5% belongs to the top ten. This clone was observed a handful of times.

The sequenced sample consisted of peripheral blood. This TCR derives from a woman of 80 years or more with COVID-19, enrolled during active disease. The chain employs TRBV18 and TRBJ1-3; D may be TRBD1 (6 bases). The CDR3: CASSSSLTGSGNTIYF. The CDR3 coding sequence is TGTGCCAGCTCAAGTTCGCTAACAGGGTCTGGAAACACCATATATTTT.